This TCR beta chain came from a study of control samples from healthy donors and cancer patients (dated by TCRdb to between 2020 and 2021). The library was generated by the immunoSEQ multiplex PCR assay. What TCRdb holds here is the immuneACCESS table cut down to in-frame rearrangements. Part of the clones is not present; checked against another copy, under half of the missing clones reflect an unresolved V gene, and the others are unexplained. Here the sample has 100,000 to 150,000 clones; 92% occur a single time. The top ten clones comprise less than 7% of the sample. In the case of this clone: The antigen this receptor binds is unknown. Base qualities are missing; no much larger clone stands one base away.

From a lookup of the germline V gene (reference sequence), CDR1 and CDR2 are SEHNR and FQNEAQ. The CDR3, from cysteine to phenylalanine, totals 15 residues. The DNA shown is the 45-base CDR3, in frame from base 1. Trimming costs V 5 bases and J 0 bases, and their ends lie 13 bases apart. The TCR comes from a man aged 18 to 29 in good health. This chain joins TRBV7-9 to TRBJ1-2, with TRBD1 as a weak D call on 6 bases. Specimen: blood. The DNA is as follows: TGTGCCAGCAGCCCCCGACAGGTCTCTAACTATGGCTACACCTTC. It encodes CASSPRQVSNYGYTF.